This TCR beta chain stems from a study of beta chain features in type 1 diabetes. Whole-study findings and limits: Among all four CD4+ subsets, Type 1 diabetes patients had TCRB CDR3s that were moderately but significantly shorter.

The CDR3 covers 13 residues. Germline V lookup: CDR1 MNHEY, CDR2 SVGAGI. The ends lost 5 bases at V and 3 bases at J; junction bases unmatched: 3. As regards this clone: The antigen remains undetermined.

Expressed TCRB transcripts were sequenced because the entire RNA isolate underwent reverse transcription. Method: immunoSEQ multiplex PCR; TCRdb's copy keeps in-frame clones and lacks some. The sample contains some 350,000 clones, 9.6% of which appear only once. Central memory, naive, regulatory and stem cell-like memory CD4+ cells were sorted by CD45RO/CCR7/CD25/CD127/CD95/CD27. This sequence originates from a man aged 25-45 years with type 1 diabetes. The V call is TRBV6-5, the J call TRBJ2-5; TRBD1 matches 7 bases. The sample consisted of central memory CD4+ T cells from blood. The CDR3: CASSRGGEETQYF. Written as DNA, the CDR3 is TGTGCCAGCAGTCGAGGGGGCGAAGAGACCCAGTACTTC.